The 22 T cell receptor beta chains given below trace back to one sample, sequenced in a study of tumor-infiltrating lymphocytes in oesophageal squamous cell carcinoma. MiXCR was run by TCRdb on the PCR reads, yielding one entry per CDR3 protein. The sample carries about 10,000 distinct CDR3 sequences, about 61% recorded once. The sample was esophageal tumor tissue. These receptors all stem from a male donor with esophageal squamous cell carcinoma.

The chain couples TRBV28 to TRBJ2-6; 13 bases match TRBD2. With the DNA end fitting TRBJ2-1 better, the J assignment may be wrong. Germline values: CDR1 MDHEN, CDR2 SYDVKM. This CDR3 contains 14 residues. The CDR3 region is CASVTSGRVNEQFF. CDR3 coding DNA: TGTGCCAGCGTTACTAGCGGGAGGGTCAATGAGCAGTTCTTC.

This chain uses TRBV6-1 with TRBJ2-5; 7 positions agree with TRBD1. CDR1 and CDR2 from the germline V gene are MNHNS and SASEGT. The V segment lost 6 bases and the J segment 2 bases; nucleotides outside the gene matches: 6. CDR3 length: 14 amino acids. CDR3 DNA: TGTGCCAGCAGACCGGGACAGAATCAAGAGACCCAGTACTTC. The encoded protein is CASRPGQNQETQYF.

The sample holds a few counts of this clonotype. A much larger clone lies a single base off, so this may be a read error. V usage is TRBV28 and J usage is TRBJ2-7, with 7 bases identical to TRBD2. The V and J ends lost 6 bases and 7 bases, in that order; junction bases with no gene match: 15. CDR1 and CDR2 (germline): MDHEN, SYDVKM. The CDR3 loop spans 15 amino acids. The CDR3, as DNA: TGTGCCAGCAGAAAACTCGGTGGCGGGGGTAATGAGCAGTACTTC. It encodes CASRKLGGGGNEQYF.

CDR3 amino acids: CASSLYRDRDNEQFF. The CDR3 nucleotides are TGTGCCAGCAGCTTATACCGGGACAGGGACAATGAGCAGTTCTTC. The chain is built from TRBV7-2 and TRBJ2-1; TRBD1 agrees at 9 bases. Germline V lookup: CDR1 SGHTA, CDR2 FQGNSA. Trimming cost V 2 bases and J 5 bases; bases outside gene matches: 4. This CDR3 region has 15 residues.

There are a few counts of this clonotype. As the CDR3 is not closed by the conserved phenylalanine or tryptophan, this likely results from a read error. The limits of the CDR3 on the DNA are not certain, so only TCRdb's listed CDR3 is given. Here the CDR3 reads CASSLSVRGGS. This sequence joins TRBV7-3 and TRBJ2-6; whether TRBD1, the table's D call, matches the DNA was not checked. The length of the CDR3 is 11 amino acids, counting both ends. Germline V gives CDR1 SGHTA, CDR2 FQGTGA.

V and J are TRBV7-3 and TRBJ2-1, with 8 bases aligning to TRBD1. Near its end, the DNA agrees better with TRBJ2-7, so the J call may be wrong. This CDR3 has 13 amino acids. Germline V gene sequence: CDR1 SGHTA, CDR2 FQGTGA. Written as DNA, the CDR3 is TGTGCCAGCAGTTGGGGGACAGGCGAGGAGCAGTACTTC. Translated: CASSWGTGEEQYF.

J is TRBJ2-1 and V is TRBV7-2; D possibly corresponds to TRBD1 (6 bases). The CDR3 contains 15 residues. Germline V CDR1 and CDR2: SGHTA, FQGNSA. Trimming pared 5 bases from V and 1 base from J, leaving 12 bases between. CDR3 in DNA: TGTGCCAGCAGCCCACTACAGGGTTCCTACAATGAGCAGTTCTTC. Its protein product is CASSPLQGSYNEQFF.

The genes are TRBV12-3 or TRBV12-4 and TRBJ2-1; the D gene is possibly TRBD1 (6 bases). V was trimmed by 8 bases and J by 6 bases, leaving 17 bases between them. The CDR3 is 14 residues long. The CDR3 loop reads CASLAGLRGNEQFF. DNA for the CDR3: TGTGCCAGCCTGGCGGGCCTCAGGGGCAATGAGCAGTTCTTC.

The V call is TRBV7-6, the J call TRBJ2-7; D is perhaps TRBD1 (6 bases). The J call may not be correct, given that the DNA end is closer to TRBJ1-2. Looked up from germline, CDR1 is SGHVS and CDR2 is FNYEAQ. The CDR3 is 12 amino acids. The CDR3 bases are TGTGCCAGCAGCTGGGGGCTATATGGCTACACCTTC. Its protein is CASSWGLYGYTF.

The sample holds many counts of this clonotype. The chain has TRBV19 and TRBJ2-3, with TRBD2 identical over 10 bases. The CDR3 totals 14 residues. Germline CDR1 LNHDA, CDR2 SQIVND (reference sequence). Losses at the gene ends were 4 bases for V and 4 bases for J; bases not matched to a gene: 2. CDR3 loop: CASSSGTSADTQYF. In nucleotides, the CDR3 is TGTGCCAGTAGTAGCGGGACTAGCGCAGATACGCAGTATTTT.

A single count supports this clonotype. An end of the junction does not agree with germline; a read error may underlie this. The J gene is TRBJ2-7, the V gene TRBV6-6; D tentatively fits TRBD1 or TRBD2 (5 bases each). Germline values: CDR1 MNHNY, CDR2 SVGAGI (reference sequence). The length of the CDR3 is 12 residues. In DNA form, the CDR3 reads TGTGCCAGCAGAGGGGCGGGTTCACCCCTCCACTTC. Amino acid sequence: CASRGAGSPLHF.

In its sample, this clonotype was seen a few times. The CDR3 is CASSLVRGGGETQYF. As DNA, the CDR3 is TGTGCCAGCAGCTTGGTCAGAGGGGGAGGGGAGACCCAGTACTTC. The rearrangement joins TRBV7-2 to TRBJ2-7; the D gene is possibly TRBD2 (7 bases). The end of the DNA is better explained by TRBJ2-5, so the J call may be wrong. Germline loops: CDR1 SGHTA, CDR2 FQGNSA. The CDR3 consists of 15 residues.

The J gene is TRBJ2-3, the V gene TRBV7-2; a weak D match, TRBD2 (6 bases). V gave up 4 bases and J gave up 2 bases, with 10 bases separating them. The CDR3 runs 14 residues. In germline, CDR1 is SGHTA, CDR2 FQGNSA. The CDR3 spells CASSYRTNTDTQYF. CDR3 DNA: TGTGCCAGCAGCTACAGGACTAACACAGATACGCAGTATTTT.

The chain has TRBV27 and TRBJ2-1, with D uncertain. The germline gives CDR1 MNHEY, CDR2 SMNVEV (reference sequence). Trimming pared 1 base from V and 4 bases from J, leaving 8 bases between. The CDR3 runs 14 residues. The CDR3 sequence is CASSLFGEYNEQFF. In DNA, the CDR3 is TGTGCCAGCAGTTTATTTGGCGAGTACAATGAGCAGTTCTTC.

The chain has TRBV6-6 and TRBJ1-1, with D unresolved. The CDR3 consists of 11 residues. Germline CDR1 and CDR2: MNHNY and SVGAGI (reference sequence). V was shortened by 7 bases and J by 5 bases, with 8 bases between the two germline ends. The CDR3 nucleotides are TGTGCCAGCAAGGCCCTAACTGAAGCTTTCTTT. Its protein product is CASKALTEAFF.

This clonotype has a handful of counts. The chain links TRBV7-9 to TRBJ2-7; TRBD2 matches at 8 bases. Matching the DNA end better, TRBJ2-1 makes the J call doubtful. Germline values: CDR1 SEHNR, CDR2 FQNEAQ (reference sequence). CDR3 size: 14 residues. The CDR3: CASSPRTSLNEQFF. The CDR3 DNA sequence: TGTGCCAGCAGCCCCAGGACTAGCTTGAATGAGCAGTTCTTC.

This clonotype was observed at least ten times. The chain uses TRBV7-2 and TRBJ2-1, with 12 bases fitting TRBD2. Germline V gives CDR1 SGHTA, CDR2 FQGNSA. The CDR3 contains 16 residues. The V segment lost 5 bases and the J segment 7 bases; nucleotides outside the gene matches: 9. The CDR3: CASSDRTSGTRNEQFF. CDR3 DNA: TGTGCCAGCAGCGACCGGACTAGCGGGACAAGGAATGAGCAGTTCTTC.

The chain has TRBV10-2 and TRBJ2-1; 8 nucleotides line up with TRBD2. The CDR3 runs to 15 residues. Germline-derived CDR1 and CDR2 are WSHSY and SAAADI. Trimming removed 4 bases from V and 3 bases from J; junction bases left unmatched: 5. CDR3 residues: CASSVVAGFYNEQFF. CDR3 nucleotides: TGCGCCAGCAGTGTGGTAGCGGGATTCTACAATGAGCAGTTCTTC.

The V call is TRBV11-2, the J call TRBJ2-3; 9 bases are a match to TRBD1. Per germline, CDR1 SGHAT and CDR2 FQNNGV. The ends lost 1 base at V and 14 bases at J; junction bases unmatched: 22. The CDR3 consists of 18 residues. CDR3 in DNA: TGTGCCAGCAGCTTAGGCTTGAACAGGGGGCGGAACACCGGGGAGCTGTATTTT. Its translation: CASSLGLNRGRNTGELYF.

This chain connects TRBV7-2 to TRBJ2-3; 7 bases are shared with TRBD1. The J call may be faulty, since TRBJ2-7 better matches the DNA end. Germline assignment: CDR1 SGHTA and CDR2 FQGNSA. The CDR3 length is 14 residues. The CDR3 sequence: CASSRTGTVDTQYF. CDR3 nucleotide sequence: TGTGCCAGCAGCCGGACAGGAACTGTAGATACGCAGTACTTC.

The CDR3: CASTPTTGFNEQFF. CDR3 DNA sequence: TGTGCCAGCACCCCAACGACTGGATTCAATGAGCAGTTCTTC. J is TRBJ2-5 and V is TRBV7-4; no firm D call. Gene TRBJ2-1 matches the end of the DNA better, so the J call may be wrong. CDR1 is SGHVT, CDR2 SQSDAQ, per germline. The CDR3 has 14 residues.

This clonotype was recorded only once. V gene TRBV7-2 combines with J gene TRBJ1-2, with a weak D call TRBD1 (5 bases). The ends were cut back, 2 bases at V and 4 bases at J, with 17 bases in the middle. This CDR3 is 16 amino acids long. Per germline, CDR1 SGHTA and CDR2 FQGNSA. CDR3 DNA sequence: TGTGCCAGCAGCTTAAACTCCGGGGGGTTTATCTATGGCTACACCTTC. Translation gives CASSLNSGGFIYGYTF.